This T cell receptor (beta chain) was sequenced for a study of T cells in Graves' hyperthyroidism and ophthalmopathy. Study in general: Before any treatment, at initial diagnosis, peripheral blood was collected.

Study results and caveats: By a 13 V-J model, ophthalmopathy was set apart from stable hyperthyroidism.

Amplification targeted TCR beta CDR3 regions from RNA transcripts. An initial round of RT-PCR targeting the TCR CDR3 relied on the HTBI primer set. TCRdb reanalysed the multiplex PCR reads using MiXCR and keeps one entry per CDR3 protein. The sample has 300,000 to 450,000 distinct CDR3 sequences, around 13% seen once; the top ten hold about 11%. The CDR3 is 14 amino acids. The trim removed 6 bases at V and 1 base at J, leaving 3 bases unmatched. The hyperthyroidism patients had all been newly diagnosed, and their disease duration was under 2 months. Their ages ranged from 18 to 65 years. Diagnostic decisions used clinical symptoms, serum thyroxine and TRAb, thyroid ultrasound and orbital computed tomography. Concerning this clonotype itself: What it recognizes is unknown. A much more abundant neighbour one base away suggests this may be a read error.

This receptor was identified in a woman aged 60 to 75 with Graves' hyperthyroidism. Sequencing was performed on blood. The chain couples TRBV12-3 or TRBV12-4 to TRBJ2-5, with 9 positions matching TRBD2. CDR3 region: CASSLSGSQETQYF. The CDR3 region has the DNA TGTGCCAGCAGCCTTAGCGGGAGCCAAGAGACCCAGTACTTC.